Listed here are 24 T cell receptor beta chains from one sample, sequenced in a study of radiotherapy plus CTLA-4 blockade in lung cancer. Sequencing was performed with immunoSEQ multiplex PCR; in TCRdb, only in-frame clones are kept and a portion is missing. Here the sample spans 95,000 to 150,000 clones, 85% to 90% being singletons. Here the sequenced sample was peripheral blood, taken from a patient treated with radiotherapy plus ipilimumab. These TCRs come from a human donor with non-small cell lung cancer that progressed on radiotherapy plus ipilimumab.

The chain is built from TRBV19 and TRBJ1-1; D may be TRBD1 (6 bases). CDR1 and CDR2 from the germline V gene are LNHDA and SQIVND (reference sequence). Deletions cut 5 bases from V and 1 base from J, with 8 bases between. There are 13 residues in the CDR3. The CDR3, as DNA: TGTGCCAGTAGTGGGACACCGAACACTGAAGCTTTCTTT. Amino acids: CASSGTPNTEAFF. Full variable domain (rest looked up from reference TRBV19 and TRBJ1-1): DGGITQSPKYLFRKEGQNVTLSCEQNLNHDAMYWYRQDPGQGLRLIYYSQIVNDFQKGDIAEGYSVSREKKESFPLTVTSAQKNPTAFYLCASSGTPNTEAFFGQGTRLTVV.

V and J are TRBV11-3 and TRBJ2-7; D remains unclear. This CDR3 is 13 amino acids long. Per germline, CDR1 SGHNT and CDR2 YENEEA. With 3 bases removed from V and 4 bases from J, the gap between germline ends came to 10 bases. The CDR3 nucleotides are TGTGCCAGCAGCTTCAGTTCACATTACGAGCAGTACTTC. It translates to CASSFSSHYEQYF. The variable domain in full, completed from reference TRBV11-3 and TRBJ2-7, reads EAGVVQSPRYKIIEKKQPVAFWCNPISGHNTLYWYLQNLGQGPELLIRYENEEAVDDSQLPKDRFSAERLKGVDSTLKIQPAELGDSAVYLCASSFSSHYEQYFGPGTRLTVT.

The CDR3, as DNA: TGTGCCAGCAGTTACTCTTCAGGGGGTACTGAAGCTTTCTTT. It codes for CASSYSSGGTEAFF. This rearrangement joins TRBV2 to TRBJ1-1; 7 nucleotides agree with TRBD1. The germline V gene encodes CDR1 SNHLY and CDR2 FYNNEI. With V trimmed by 5 bases and J by 5 bases, 8 bases remained unmatched. This CDR3 is 14 amino acids long.

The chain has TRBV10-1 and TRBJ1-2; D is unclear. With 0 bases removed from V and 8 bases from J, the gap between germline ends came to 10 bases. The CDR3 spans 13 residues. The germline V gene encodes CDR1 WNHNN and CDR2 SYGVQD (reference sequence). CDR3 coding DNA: TGCGCCAGCAGTGAGTCACTGACATCGGGCTACACCTTC. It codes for CASSESLTSGYTF.

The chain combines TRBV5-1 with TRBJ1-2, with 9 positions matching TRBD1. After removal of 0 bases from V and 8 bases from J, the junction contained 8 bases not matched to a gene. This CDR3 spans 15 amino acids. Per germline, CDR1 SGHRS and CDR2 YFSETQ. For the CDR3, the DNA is TGCGCCAGCAGCTTGGCCGGGACAGGGAGTGAAGGCTACACCTTC. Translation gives CASSLAGTGSEGYTF.

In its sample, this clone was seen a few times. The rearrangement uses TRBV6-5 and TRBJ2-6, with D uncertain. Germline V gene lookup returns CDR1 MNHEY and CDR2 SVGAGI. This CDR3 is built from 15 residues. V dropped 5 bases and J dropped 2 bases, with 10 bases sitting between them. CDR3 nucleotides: TGTGCCAGCAGTAATAATCCGACTGGGGCCAACGTCCTGACTTTC. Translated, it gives CASSNNPTGANVLTF.

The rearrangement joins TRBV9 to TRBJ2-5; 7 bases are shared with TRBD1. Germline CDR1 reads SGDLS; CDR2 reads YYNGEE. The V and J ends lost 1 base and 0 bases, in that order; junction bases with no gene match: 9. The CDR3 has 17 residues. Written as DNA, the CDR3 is TGTGCCAGCAGCGTAAGTGCCCAGGGGGTCCACCAAGAGACCCAGTACTTC. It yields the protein CASSVSAQGVHQETQYF.

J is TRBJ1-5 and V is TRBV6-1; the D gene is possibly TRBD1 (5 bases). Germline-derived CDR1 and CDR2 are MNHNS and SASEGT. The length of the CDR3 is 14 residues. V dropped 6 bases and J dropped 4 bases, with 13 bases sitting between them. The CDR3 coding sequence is TGTGCCAGCAGCGGGGGGATTTGGAATCAGCCCCAGCATTTT. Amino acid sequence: CASSGGIWNQPQHF.

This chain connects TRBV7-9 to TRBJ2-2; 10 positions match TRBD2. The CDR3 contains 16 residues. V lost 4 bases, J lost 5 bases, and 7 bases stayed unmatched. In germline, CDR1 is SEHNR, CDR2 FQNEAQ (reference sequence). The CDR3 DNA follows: TGTGCCAGCAGCTGGGCTAGCGGGAGCCTGACCGGGGAGCTGTTTTTT. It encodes CASSWASGSLTGELFF.

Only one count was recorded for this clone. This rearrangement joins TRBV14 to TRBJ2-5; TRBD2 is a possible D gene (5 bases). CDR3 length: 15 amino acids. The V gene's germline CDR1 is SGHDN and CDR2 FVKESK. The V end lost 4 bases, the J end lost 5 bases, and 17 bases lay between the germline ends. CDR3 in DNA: TGTGCCAGCAGCCCCATACTAGGCGTCGGGGAGACCCAGTACTTC. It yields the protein CASSPILGVGETQYF.

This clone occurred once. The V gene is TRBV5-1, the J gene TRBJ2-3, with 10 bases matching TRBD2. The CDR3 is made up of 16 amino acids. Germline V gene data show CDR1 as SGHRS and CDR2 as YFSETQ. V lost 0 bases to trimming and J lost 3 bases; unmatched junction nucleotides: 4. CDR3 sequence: CASSLGSSGSTDTQYF. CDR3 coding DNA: TGCGCCAGCAGCTTGGGGTCTAGCGGGAGTACAGATACGCAGTATTTT.

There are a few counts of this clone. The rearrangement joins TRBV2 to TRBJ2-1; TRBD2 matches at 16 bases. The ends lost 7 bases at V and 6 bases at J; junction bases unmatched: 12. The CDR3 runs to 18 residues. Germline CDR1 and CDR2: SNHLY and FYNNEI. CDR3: CASTRGLAGGPLANEQFF. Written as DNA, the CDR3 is TGTGCCAGCACGCGGGGACTAGCGGGAGGGCCTTTAGCCAATGAGCAGTTCTTC.

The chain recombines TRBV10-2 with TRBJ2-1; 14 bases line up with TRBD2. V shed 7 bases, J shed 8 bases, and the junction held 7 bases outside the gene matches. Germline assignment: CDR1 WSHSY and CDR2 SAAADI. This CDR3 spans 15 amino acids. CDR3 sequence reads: CASTIGTSGSDEQFF. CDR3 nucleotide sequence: TGCGCCAGCACAATTGGGACTAGCGGGAGTGATGAGCAGTTCTTC.

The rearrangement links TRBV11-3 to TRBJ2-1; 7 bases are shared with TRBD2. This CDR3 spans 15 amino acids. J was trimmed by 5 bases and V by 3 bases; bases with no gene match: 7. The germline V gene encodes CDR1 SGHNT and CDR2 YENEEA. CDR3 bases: TGTGCCAGCAGCTTGGTGGCTAGCGGCCACAATGAGCAGTTCTTC. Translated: CASSLVASGHNEQFF.

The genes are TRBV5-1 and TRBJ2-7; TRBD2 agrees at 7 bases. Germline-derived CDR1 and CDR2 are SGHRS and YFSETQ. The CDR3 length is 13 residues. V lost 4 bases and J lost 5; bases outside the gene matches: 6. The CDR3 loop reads CASSPGLLHEQYF. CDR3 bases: TGCGCCAGCAGCCCGGGACTACTTCACGAGCAGTACTTC.

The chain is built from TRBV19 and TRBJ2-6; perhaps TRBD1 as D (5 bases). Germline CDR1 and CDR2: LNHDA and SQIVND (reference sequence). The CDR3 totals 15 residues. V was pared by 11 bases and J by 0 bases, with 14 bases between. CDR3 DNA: TGTGCCTCCCACAGGACCCACTCTGGGGCCAACGTCCTGACTTTC. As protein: CASHRTHSGANVLTF.

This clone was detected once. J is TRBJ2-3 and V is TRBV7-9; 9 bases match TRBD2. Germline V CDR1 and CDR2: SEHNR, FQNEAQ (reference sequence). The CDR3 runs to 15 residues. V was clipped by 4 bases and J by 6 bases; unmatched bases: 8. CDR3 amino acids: CASSSISGGADTQYF. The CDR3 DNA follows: TGTGCCAGCAGCTCCATTAGCGGGGGCGCGGATACGCAGTATTTT.

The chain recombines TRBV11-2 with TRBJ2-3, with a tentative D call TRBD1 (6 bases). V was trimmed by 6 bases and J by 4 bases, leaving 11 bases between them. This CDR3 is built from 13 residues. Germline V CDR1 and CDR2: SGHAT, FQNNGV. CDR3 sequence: CASRPGTSDTQYF. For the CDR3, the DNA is TGTGCCAGCAGACCAGGGACATCAGATACGCAGTATTTT. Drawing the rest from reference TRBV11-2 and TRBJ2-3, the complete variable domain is EAGVAQSPRYKIIEKRQSVAFWCNPISGHATLYWYQQILGQGPKLLIQFQNNGVVDDSQLPKDRFSAERLKGVDSTLKIQPAKLEDSAVYLCASRPGTSDTQYFGPGTRLTVL.

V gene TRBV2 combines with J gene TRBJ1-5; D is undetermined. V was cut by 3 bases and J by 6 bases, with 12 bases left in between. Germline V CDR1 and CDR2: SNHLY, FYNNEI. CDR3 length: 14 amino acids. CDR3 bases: TGTGCCAGCAGTGAGTTGGGTTTCGGTCAGCCCCAGCATTTT. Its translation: CASSELGFGQPQHF.

The CDR3 loop is CAIRGTVTGELFF. CDR3 nucleotide sequence: TGTGCCATCAGGGGGACAGTCACCGGGGAGCTGTTTTTT. This chain connects TRBV10-3 to TRBJ2-2, with 7 bases aligning to TRBD1. V was pared by 6 bases and J by 4 bases, with 2 bases of the junction left unmatched. Germline CDR1 reads ENHRY; CDR2 reads SYGVKD. This CDR3 has 13 residues.

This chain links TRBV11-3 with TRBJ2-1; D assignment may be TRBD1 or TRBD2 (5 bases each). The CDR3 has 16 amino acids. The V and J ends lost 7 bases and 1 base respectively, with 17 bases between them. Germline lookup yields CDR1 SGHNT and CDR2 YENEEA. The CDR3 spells CASNLHRDRSYNEQFF. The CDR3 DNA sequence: TGTGCCAGCAACCTCCACCGGGACCGATCCTACAATGAGCAGTTCTTC.

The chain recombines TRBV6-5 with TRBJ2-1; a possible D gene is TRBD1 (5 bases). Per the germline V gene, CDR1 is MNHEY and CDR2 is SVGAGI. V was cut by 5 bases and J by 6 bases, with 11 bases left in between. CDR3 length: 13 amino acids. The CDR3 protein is CASSEDSFNEQFF. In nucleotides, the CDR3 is TGTGCCAGCAGTGAAGACAGTTTCAATGAGCAGTTCTTC.

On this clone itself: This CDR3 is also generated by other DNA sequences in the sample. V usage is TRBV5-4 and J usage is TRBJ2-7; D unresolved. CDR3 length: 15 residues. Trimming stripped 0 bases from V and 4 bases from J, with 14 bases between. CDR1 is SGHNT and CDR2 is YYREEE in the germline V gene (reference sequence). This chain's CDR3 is CASSLAGRGYYEQYF. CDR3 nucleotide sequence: TGTGCCAGCAGCTTGGCCGGGCGAGGCTATTACGAGCAGTACTTC.

The DNA for the CDR3 is TGCGCCAGCAGCTGGGGTTGGGGGGCGAACTCCTACGAGCAGTACTTC. It is translated as CASSWGWGANSYEQYF. The chain joins TRBV5-1 to TRBJ2-7, with D possibly called TRBD1 or TRBD2 (6 bases each). In germline, CDR1 is SGHRS, CDR2 YFSETQ. This CDR3 has 16 residues. V was shortened by 3 bases and J by 0 bases, with 16 bases between the two germline ends.